A single TCR beta chain is shown here with its context. Its cognate antigen is unknown. CDR3 length equals 14 residues. Germline V gene data show CDR1 as SGHVS and CDR2 as FNYEAQ. V lost 4 bases, J lost 4 bases, and 13 bases lay in between. The table came from immunoSEQ multiplex PCR; TCRdb's copy has only in-frame clones and leaves some out. The sample includes around 150,000 clones, 85% to 95% of them seen just once. These data are taken from a study of T cell responses to AZD1222 COVID-19 vaccine. General observations from the study: Spike-wide coverage was observed for vaccine-associated CD4 TCRs, with dominant responses at 160-218 and 743-854.

The rearrangement joins TRBV7-6 to TRBJ1-1; no clear D gene. The input for sequencing was peripheral blood, taken on day 0 of AZD1222 vaccination. The receptor comes from an adult in good health. The CDR3: CASSSGGGFTEAFF. The CDR3 DNA reads TGTGCCAGCAGCTCCGGAGGTGGATTCACTGAAGCTTTCTTT.